The T cell receptor (beta chain) under discussion was sequenced for a study of cytomegalovirus exposure and HLA in healthy donors. Study-wide results and caveats: The tendency of first-cohort TCR clusters to co-occur in the roughly 110 validation repertoires emerged from a later analysis. Whilst most TCR sequences proved rare, a subset of public TCRs occurred across many donors. The classifier was said to identify cytomegalovirus status with high specificity and sensitivity.

The CDR3 has 16 amino acids. In regard to this clone: Its specificity is not known.

This table comes from immunoSEQ multiplex PCR, and its TCRdb copy is limited to in-frame clones, with some not included. The data hold some 77,000 clones, with about 94% observed a single time. The sequenced sample consisted of PBMCs. This sequence originates from a man aged 18 to 35 in good health and CMV-seropositive. The chain recombines TRBV21-1 with TRBJ2-7; the table's D call of TRBD1 was not tested on the DNA. TRBV21-1 is a pseudogene segment. The CDR3 DNA sequence: TGTGCCAGCAGCAAAGCGTTCCGGGACAGGTGTTTTCTACGGTACTTC. Encoded protein: CASSKAFRDRCFLRYF.